This is a list of T cell receptor beta chains from one sample in a study of cytomegalovirus exposure and HLA in healthy donors. The method was immunoSEQ multiplex PCR; TCRdb's version includes in-frame clones alone and lacks a portion of them. This sample carries 130,000 to 150,000 clones, 70% to 80% of them seen once, and the ten largest clones take 5.1%. The sample comprised PBMCs. These receptors were collected from a male donor in good health and CMV-seronegative. The CDR3 runs from the conserved cysteine through the conserved F or W. Each record gives: CDR3 protein, CDR3 DNA, J gene, V gene, clone size, D gene. D genes are given only for firm matches. Part of the rows lack a size; the others show once, few, many or a class for expanded clones.

CDR3: CASSQQDRGDQPQHF; DNA: TGTGCCAGCAGCCAACAGGACAGGGGTGACCAGCCCCAGCATTTT; J: TRBJ1-5; V: TRBV4-2; size: -; D: TRBD1
CDR3: CASSSSNDIYNEQFF; DNA: TGTGCCAGCAGTTCAAGCAACGATATATACAATGAGCAGTTCTTC; J: TRBJ2-1; V: TRBV7-9; size: once; D: -
CDR3: CASSRTGLAEETQYF; DNA: TGTGCCAGCAGTCGTACAGGACTAGCGGAAGAGACCCAGTACTTC; J: TRBJ2-5; V: TRBV28; size: -; D: TRBD2
CDR3: CASSVSTFGEKLFF; DNA: TGTGCCAGCAGTGTCTCGACTTTTGGGGAAAAACTGTTTTTT; J: TRBJ1-4; V: TRBV2; size: -; D: -
CDR3: CAGSFPGHHNEQFF; DNA: TGTGCCGGCAGCTTTCCGGGACACCACAATGAGCAGTTCTTC; J: TRBJ2-1; V: TRBV7-3; size: -; D: -
CDR3: CASSLVLTVGGNTIYF; DNA: TGTGCCAGCAGCTTGGTGTTGACGGTCGGGGGAAACACCATATATTTT; J: TRBJ1-3; V: TRBV5-5; size: -; D: -
CDR3: CASSLLSTDTQYF; DNA: TGTGCCAGCAGCTTGCTAAGCACAGATACGCAGTATTTT; J: TRBJ2-3; V: TRBV5-4; size: -; D: -
CDR3: CASRAGGAGTGELFF; DNA: TGTGCCAGCAGGGCAGGGGGCGCGGGCACCGGGGAGCTGTTTTTT; J: TRBJ2-2; V: TRBV6-5; size: -; D: TRBD1
CDR3: CASSLGWSAEAFF; DNA: TGTGCCAGCAGCTTAGGTTGGTCAGCTGAAGCTTTCTTT; J: TRBJ1-1; V: TRBV11-2; size: -; D: -
CDR3: CASSPRGRGTDTQYF; DNA: TGTGCCAGCAGCCCGAGGGGCAGGGGGACAGATACGCAGTATTTT; J: TRBJ2-3; V: TRBV7-9; size: -; D: TRBD1
CDR3: CAISEIQPSSGNTIYF; DNA: TGTGCCATCAGTGAGATCCAACCCAGCTCTGGAAACACCATATATTTT; J: TRBJ1-3; V: TRBV10-3; size: -; D: -
CDR3: CASSSGTVNEKLFF; DNA: TGTGCCAGCTCCTCAGGGACAGTCAATGAAAAACTGTTTTTT; J: TRBJ1-4; V: TRBV28; size: -; D: TRBD1
CDR3: CASSLPGLGSYNEQFF; DNA: TGTGCCAGCAGCTTACCGGGACTAGGTAGCTACAATGAGCAGTTCTTC; J: TRBJ2-1; V: TRBV7-9; size: few; D: TRBD2
CDR3: CASTREEAWRTEAFF; DNA: TGTGCCAGCACTCGAGAGGAGGCGTGGAGAACTGAAGCTTTCTTT; J: TRBJ1-1; V: TRBV2; size: -; D: -
CDR3: CAWRVTGIRKGEQYF; DNA: TGTGCCTGGAGGGTGACAGGGATTCGAAAAGGCGAGCAGTACTTC; J: TRBJ2-7; V: TRBV30; size: -; D: TRBD1
CDR3: CASTSGQHSGNTIYF; DNA: TGTGCCAGCACCTCCGGACAACACTCTGGAAACACCATATATTTT; J: TRBJ1-3; V: TRBV6-5; size: -; D: -
CDR3: CASGSSPGLEAFF; DNA: TGTGCTAGTGGCTCCTCGCCAGGGCTGGAAGCTTTCTTT; J: TRBJ1-1; V: TRBV12-5; size: -; D: -
CDR3: CASSAWGLGVLSPLHF; DNA: TGTGCCAGCAGTGCCTGGGGACTTGGAGTTCTTTCACCCCTCCACTTT; J: TRBJ1-6; V: TRBV25-1; size: -; D: -
CDR3: CAIRMDRINGYTF; DNA: TGTGCCATCAGGATGGACAGGATTAACGGCTACACCTTC; J: TRBJ1-2; V: TRBV10-3; size: once; D: TRBD1
CDR3: CASSDNRGHGYTF; DNA: TGTGCCAGCAGTGACAACAGGGGGCATGGCTACACCTTC; J: TRBJ1-2; V: TRBV6-4; size: once; D: TRBD1
CDR3: CASSPGQGFLMNTEAFF; DNA: TGTGCCAGCTCACCGGGACAGGGGTTCCTAATGAACACTGAAGCTTTCTTT; J: TRBJ1-1; V: TRBV18; size: large; D: TRBD1
CDR3: CASSQGPAGRTRIHGYTF; DNA: TGCGCCAGCAGCCAAGGGCCGGCGGGACGGACCAGGATACATGGCTACACCTTC; J: TRBJ1-2; V: TRBV4-1; size: -; D: -
CDR3: CASSLNSNTEAFF; DNA: TGTGCCAGCTCACTAAACAGCAACACTGAAGCTTTCTTT; J: TRBJ1-1; V: TRBV18; size: -; D: -
CDR3: CASCQTAYGYTF; DNA: TGTGCCAGCTGCCAGACAGCATATGGCTACACCTTC; J: TRBJ1-2; V: TRBV6-6; size: -; D: -
CDR3: CASSLNFMNTEAFF; DNA: TGTGCCAGCAGCTTAAACTTTATGAACACTGAAGCTTTCTTT; J: TRBJ1-1; V: TRBV7-9; size: few; D: -
CDR3: CASSLGTSGGVEQFF; DNA: TGCGCCAGCAGCTTGGGGACTAGCGGGGGGGTTGAGCAGTTCTTC; J: TRBJ2-1; V: TRBV5-1; size: -; D: TRBD2
CDR3: CATSTHGPGIEQYF; DNA: TGTGCCACCAGCACTCACGGTCCAGGGATCGAGCAGTACTTC; J: TRBJ2-7; V: TRBV15; size: -; D: -
CDR3: CASSEALQGVGEQFF; DNA: TGTGCCAGCAGTGAGGCCTTACAGGGTGTAGGTGAGCAGTTCTTC; J: TRBJ2-1; V: TRBV2; size: -; D: -
CDR3: CASALSSDVLTF; DNA: TGTGCCAGCGCGTTGTCGTCGGACGTCCTGACTTTC; J: TRBJ2-6; V: TRBV6-5; size: -; D: -
CDR3: CASSFVLSSYNEQFF; DNA: TGTGCCAGCAGCTTCGTCCTTAGCTCCTACAATGAGCAGTTCTTC; J: TRBJ2-1; V: TRBV5-6; size: few; D: -
CDR3: CASSQAGGLIYEQYF; DNA: TGCGCCAGCAGCCAAGCGGGGGGACTGATCTACGAGCAGTACTTC; J: TRBJ2-7; V: TRBV4-1; size: -; D: TRBD2
CDR3: CASRRGSYEQYF; DNA: TGTGCCAGCAGAAGGGGGTCCTACGAGCAGTACTTC; J: TRBJ2-7; V: TRBV28; size: -; D: -
CDR3: CASSGQGADTQYF; DNA: TGCGCCAGCAGCGGACAGGGGGCAGATACGCAGTATTTT; J: TRBJ2-3; V: TRBV5-1; size: -; D: TRBD1
CDR3: CASSPSRGTDTQYF; DNA: TGCGCCAGCAGCCCGAGCAGGGGGACAGATACGCAGTATTTT; J: TRBJ2-3; V: TRBV4-3; size: -; D: TRBD1
CDR3: CASSVDDQRGGARVTQYF; DNA: TGTGCCAGCAGCGTAGATGATCAGCGCGGGGGGGCCAGGGTCACGCAGTATTTT; J: TRBJ2-3; V: TRBV9; size: -; D: TRBD2
CDR3: CASSLQGSYGYTF; DNA: TGTGCCAGCAGTTTACAGGGGTCCTATGGCTACACCTTC; J: TRBJ1-2; V: TRBV27; size: few; D: -
CDR3: CASSITGPTVSGANVLTF; DNA: TGCGCCAGCAGCATAACAGGTCCCACCGTCTCTGGGGCCAACGTCCTGACTTTC; J: TRBJ2-6; V: TRBV5-1; size: -; D: -
CDR3: CASSHGGAVYEQFF; DNA: TGTGCCAGCAGTCACGGGGGGGCCGTCTATGAGCAGTTCTTC; J: TRBJ2-1; V: TRBV27; size: -; D: TRBD2
CDR3: CASSLEGYQPQHF; DNA: TGTGCCAGCAGCCTTGAGGGCTATCAGCCCCAGCATTTT; J: TRBJ1-5; V: TRBV7-9; size: -; D: -
CDR3: CASSLSGPPGEAFF; DNA: TGCGCCAGCAGCTTGAGTGGCCCCCCAGGTGAAGCTTTCTTT; J: TRBJ1-1; V: TRBV5-1; size: -; D: -
CDR3: CATRGTEAFF; DNA: TGTGCCACCCGGGGTACTGAAGCTTTCTTT; J: TRBJ1-1; V: TRBV6-5; size: few; D: -
CDR3: CASSFQGGAQGNTIYF; DNA: TGTGCCAGCAGTTTCCAAGGGGGGGCGCAAGGAAACACCATATATTTT; J: TRBJ1-3; V: TRBV28; size: few; D: -
CDR3: CAISDNRGSYNEQFF; DNA: TGTGCCATCAGTGACAACAGGGGCTCCTACAATGAGCAGTTCTTC; J: TRBJ2-1; V: TRBV10-3; size: -; D: TRBD1
CDR3: CASSSEGHVGRGNF; DNA: -; J: TRBJ2-7; V: TRBV5-4; size: -; D: -
CDR3: CASSLSRGTTEAFF; DNA: TGTGCCAGCAGCTTATCAAGGGGGACCACTGAAGCTTTCTTT; J: TRBJ1-1; V: TRBV7-2; size: once; D: -
CDR3: CASSFGAGDNEQFF; DNA: TGCGCCAGCAGCTTTGGGGCTGGTGACAATGAGCAGTTCTTC; J: TRBJ2-1; V: TRBV5-1; size: -; D: -
CDR3: CASSPQGDTEAFF; DNA: TGTGCCAGCTCACCGCAGGGGGACACTGAAGCTTTCTTT; J: TRBJ1-1; V: TRBV18; size: -; D: TRBD1
CDR3: CASSWDRGADTQYF; DNA: TGTGCCAGCAGCTGGGACAGGGGGGCTGATACGCAGTATTTT; J: TRBJ2-3; V: TRBV7-8; size: -; D: TRBD1
CDR3: CASSLGMRGGERAFF; DNA: TGTGCCAGCAGCTTAGGCATGCGGGGCGGTGAAAGGGCTTTCTTT; J: TRBJ1-1; V: TRBV7-2; size: -; D: -
CDR3: CASSLAPGGRETQYF; DNA: TGTGCCAGCAGCTTAGCCCCCGGAGGGAGGGAGACCCAGTACTTC; J: TRBJ2-5; V: TRBV11-3; size: few; D: -
CDR3: CASSWWGEQPQHF; DNA: TGTGCCAGCAGCTGGTGGGGGGAACAGCCCCAGCATTTT; J: TRBJ1-5; V: TRBV7-2; size: once; D: -
CDR3: CASSANRGGYEQYF; DNA: TGTGCCAGCAGTGCGAACAGGGGTGGGTACGAGCAGTACTTC; J: TRBJ2-7; V: TRBV6-1; size: -; D: TRBD1